Below are 31 T cell receptor beta chains sequenced from a single sample in a study of PD-1 blockade in classical Hodgkin lymphoma. Assay used: immunoSEQ multiplex PCR; TCRdb lists only in-frame clones, some missing. The data hold about 25,000 clones, with around 85% observed a single time. The time point: cycle 4 day 1 (C4D1), after 5 to 7 weeks of nivolumab. There was relapse after autologous stem cell transplantation in every patient, and there was variation in brentuximab vedotin exposure. With magnetic negative selection, CD4+ T cells were purified from PBMCs that had been thawed. Source: CD4+ T cells from blood, taken before the fourth cycle of nivolumab. These TCRs come from a human donor with classical Hodgkin lymphoma.

In its sample, this clone was seen a few times. The gene calls are TRBV7-9 and TRBJ2-3; 9 bases map to TRBD2. CDR3 length: 13 residues. The J segment lost 14 bases and the V segment lost 5 bases, leaving 11 bases of the junction unmatched. Germline values: CDR1 SEHNR, CDR2 FQNEAQ (reference sequence). The CDR3 DNA sequence: TGTGCCAGCAGCCTCCGAGGGACTAGCATCCCGTATTTT. Its translation: CASSLRGTSIPYF.

In its sample, this clone was seen once. The chain carries TRBV4-3 and TRBJ1-3, with 7 bases fitting TRBD1. The CDR3 spans 13 residues. Germline CDR1 is LGHNA and CDR2 is YSLEER. With V trimmed by 6 bases and J by 4 bases, 3 bases remained unmatched. The CDR3 spells CASSGTAGNTIYF. The CDR3 region has the DNA TGCGCCAGCAGTGGGACAGCCGGAAACACCATATATTTT.

This clone came up a few times. The genes are TRBV5-1 and TRBJ1-1; D is undetermined. Germline CDR1 reads SGHRS; CDR2 reads YFSETQ. Trimming cost V 2 bases and J 3 bases, with 2 bases left between them. The CDR3 runs 11 residues. The CDR3 DNA reads as TGCGCCAGCAGCTTACACACTGAAGCTTTCTTT. It encodes CASSLHTEAFF.

The chain is built from TRBV7-7 and TRBJ1-4; 7 bases are a match to TRBD1. The germline gives CDR1 SSHAT, CDR2 FNYEAQ (reference sequence). The CDR3 covers 14 residues. The trim removed 5 bases at V and 3 bases at J, leaving 3 bases unmatched. CDR3 loop: CASSVRGSNEKLFF. CDR3 nucleotides: TGTGCCAGCAGCGTCAGGGGGTCTAATGAAAAACTGTTTTTT.

This chain joins TRBV14 and TRBJ1-1; D perhaps matches TRBD1 (5 bases). This CDR3 spans 16 amino acids. CDR1 is SGHDN, CDR2 FVKESK, per germline. The V end lost 4 bases, the J end lost 2 bases, and 17 bases lay between the germline ends. For the CDR3, the DNA is TGTGCCAGCAGCCTTTTACCGACAGAGCTAAACACTGAAGCTTTCTTT. Translated: CASSLLPTELNTEAFF.

The chain is built from TRBV6-5 and TRBJ1-2; D is possibly TRBD1 (5 bases). The ends were cut back, 2 bases at V and 6 bases at J, with 16 bases in the middle. The CDR3 runs to 15 residues. Per germline, CDR1 MNHEY and CDR2 SVGAGI. CDR3 amino acids: CASSYGGVDWDGYTF. The CDR3 bases are TGTGCCAGCAGTTACGGGGGGGTAGATTGGGATGGCTACACCTTC.

The J gene is TRBJ2-5, the V gene TRBV7-9, with 7 positions matching TRBD2. This CDR3 spans 14 amino acids. Losses at the gene ends were 7 bases for V and 0 bases for J; bases not matched to a gene: 5. Germline CDR1 SEHNR, CDR2 FQNEAQ (reference sequence). CDR3 in amino acids: CASTPGGYQETQYF. The CDR3 DNA reads as TGTGCCAGCACCCCCGGGGGGTACCAAGAGACCCAGTACTTC.

This chain uses TRBV2 with TRBJ1-2; D is perhaps TRBD1 (6 bases). With 10 bases removed from V and 0 bases from J, the gap between germline ends came to 15 bases. Germline V gene lookup returns CDR1 SNHLY and CDR2 FYNNEI. The CDR3 has 14 amino acids. The CDR3 loop reads CATRRDTANYGYTF. CDR3 coding DNA: TGTGCCACCCGCCGGGACACAGCTAACTATGGCTACACCTTC.

The chain joins TRBV4-2 to TRBJ1-6; TRBD1 agrees at 9 bases. CDR1 and CDR2 (germline): LGHNA, YNFKEQ. CDR3 length: 18 amino acids. V dropped 2 bases and J dropped 10; count of bases not matched to a gene: 15. CDR3 amino acids: CASSQPTGTGRYWSPLHF. DNA for the CDR3: TGTGCCAGCAGCCAACCTACCGGGACAGGGCGCTATTGGTCACCCCTCCACTTT.

The chain links TRBV6-6 to TRBJ2-4, with D perhaps TRBD2 (7 bases). Trimming left V 8 bases short and J 8 bases short, with 16 bases between. CDR3 length equals 13 residues. From germline, CDR1 is MNHNY and CDR2 SVGAGI (reference sequence). This CDR3 reads CASLDGGAYIQYF. CDR3 in DNA: TGTGCCAGCCTAGATGGGGGGGCTTACATTCAGTACTTC.

There are a few counts of this clone. The V gene is TRBV5-4, the J gene TRBJ1-2; D is uncertain. V was clipped by 1 base and J by 6 bases, with 10 bases between them. Germline V gene data show CDR1 as SGHNT and CDR2 as YYREEE (reference sequence). The CDR3 contains 13 residues. CDR3 amino acids: CASSLFQVDGYTF. The CDR3 DNA reads TGTGCCAGCAGCTTGTTTCAGGTAGATGGCTACACCTTC.

This chain connects TRBV11-3 to TRBJ2-1; no firm D call. This CDR3 comprises 14 residues. Looked up from germline, CDR1 is SGHNT and CDR2 is YENEEA. V shed 0 bases and J shed 6 bases, with 9 bases lying between them. The chain's CDR3 is CASSLELGSNEQFF. The CDR3 nucleotides read TGTGCCAGCAGCTTAGAACTCGGATCCAATGAGCAGTTCTTC.

V gene TRBV5-6 combines with J gene TRBJ1-4; the D is unclear. CDR1 is SGHDT, CDR2 YYEEEE, per germline. Trimming left V 4 bases short and J 0 bases short, with 7 bases between. The CDR3 runs to 14 residues. The CDR3 is CASSRVATNEKLFF. CDR3 bases: TGTGCCAGCAGCCGGGTTGCAACTAATGAAAAACTGTTTTTT.

Here the CDR3 DNA reads TGTGCCAGTTCTAGCGGGGGGTTCCAAGAGACCCAGTACTTC. This sequence encodes CASSSGGFQETQYF. The genes are TRBV7-2 and TRBJ2-5; 11 bases map to TRBD2. Trimming cost V 9 bases and J 1 base; bases outside gene matches: 4. This CDR3 is 14 amino acids long. The germline CDR1 and CDR2 sequences are SGHTA and FQGNSA.

The chain couples TRBV6-5 to TRBJ2-7; tentatively, D is TRBD1 (5 bases). The V gene lost 0 bases and the J gene lost 2 bases, with 11 bases spanning the gap. CDR3 size: 15 residues. The germline CDR1 and CDR2 sequences are MNHEY and SVGAGI. The CDR3 is CASSYSTVVTYEQYF. The DNA for the CDR3 is TGTGCCAGCAGTTACTCGACAGTTGTGACCTACGAGCAGTACTTC.

The chain uses TRBV7-7 and TRBJ2-7, with D hard to call. The CDR3 spans 15 residues. Germline assignment: CDR1 SSHAT and CDR2 FNYEAQ (reference sequence). CDR3 DNA sequence: TGTCCTCAACTATACGGTCCACAGACAAAATACGAGCAGTACTTC. It encodes CPQLYGPQTKYEQYF.

The chain uses TRBV5-8 and TRBJ1-4, with TRBD1 matching 7 bases. The CDR3 contains 12 residues. V was pared by 7 bases and J by 11 bases, with 8 bases of the junction left unmatched. Germline V CDR1 and CDR2: SGHTS, YDEGEE. The CDR3 sequence is CASSIQGRKLFF. CDR3 nucleotide sequence: TGTGCCAGCTCTATACAGGGGAGGAAACTGTTTTTT.

V usage is TRBV5-5 and J usage is TRBJ1-3; the match to TRBD1 covers 9 bases. Unmatched junction bases numbered 4, after V lost 4 bases and J lost 5 bases. Germline assignment: CDR1 SGHKS and CDR2 YYEKEE (reference sequence). The CDR3 has 14 amino acids. The CDR3 loop reads CASSLGQGRNTIYF. In nucleotides, the CDR3 is TGTGCCAGCAGCCTAGGACAGGGGAGAAACACCATATATTTT.

The chain uses TRBV6-1 and TRBJ1-5, with D possibly TRBD1 on 6 matching bases. V lost 5 bases and J 6 bases, leaving 11 bases between the germline ends. This CDR3 spans 13 amino acids. CDR1 is MNHNS, CDR2 SASEGT, per germline. CDR3 bases: TGTGCCAGCAGTCCCGAACAGGGTCAGCCCCAGCATTTT. Protein: CASSPEQGQPQHF.

This chain uses TRBV7-2 with TRBJ1-6; D gene unclear. Germline CDR1 SGHTA, CDR2 FQGNSA. Trimming shortened V by 2 bases and J by 9 bases, and 17 bases separated the two germline ends. The CDR3 sequence is 16 residues long. CDR3 sequence (DNA): TGTGCCAGCAGCTTAAGTCAGCTGGGCGGTACTTCACCCCTCCACTTT. This gives the protein CASSLSQLGGTSPLHF.

The chain joins TRBV29-1 to TRBJ2-7; 8 bases agree with TRBD1. CDR1 is SQVTM and CDR2 is ANQGSEA in the germline V gene. This CDR3 region has 13 residues. Losses at the gene ends were 6 bases for V and 2 bases for J; bases not matched to a gene: 6. In DNA, the CDR3 is TGCAGCGTCGGGACAGGAGATCCCTACGAGCAGTACTTC. As protein: CSVGTGDPYEQYF.

The chain couples TRBV2 to TRBJ1-5; no clear D gene. Germline CDR1 is SNHLY and CDR2 is FYNNEI. There are 14 residues in the CDR3. V dropped 4 bases and J dropped 6 bases, with 13 bases sitting between them. The CDR3, as DNA: TGTGCCAGCAGTGGGTCCGACTCTTCTCAGCCCCAGCATTTT. It yields the protein CASSGSDSSQPQHF.

This sequence joins TRBV5-4 and TRBJ2-4; the match to TRBD2 covers 7 bases. Germline loops: CDR1 SGHNT, CDR2 YYREEE (reference sequence). CDR3 length equals 13 residues. V gave up 3 bases and J gave up 8 bases; unmatched junction bases: 5. Here the CDR3 DNA reads TGTGCCAGCAGCTGGGCGGGGGAGGACATTCAGTACTTC. Amino acids: CASSWAGEDIQYF.

The chain is built from TRBV10-3 and TRBJ2-1; TRBD2 matches 11 bases. Germline-derived CDR1 and CDR2 are ENHRY and SYGVKD. This CDR3 comprises 13 residues. With V trimmed by 1 base and J by 13 bases, 3 bases remained unmatched. As DNA, the CDR3 is TGTGCCATCAGTGAGTTAGCGGGGGGGGTACAGTTCTTC. Protein sequence: CAISELAGGVQFF.

This rearrangement joins TRBV7-3 to TRBJ1-2; 7 bases align to TRBD1. Germline V gene data show CDR1 as SGHTA and CDR2 as FQGTGA. The CDR3 spans 19 residues. With V trimmed by 0 bases and J by 8 bases, 21 bases remained unmatched. This chain's CDR3 is CASSLTGRALEDWGQGYTF. CDR3 DNA: TGTGCCAGCAGCTTAACTGGAAGGGCCCTTGAGGACTGGGGACAGGGCTACACCTTC.

The chain joins TRBV7-3 to TRBJ2-2; tentative D call: TRBD1 (5 bases). The CDR3 spans 16 residues. Germline CDR1 and CDR2: SGHTA and FQGTGA. V lost 4 bases and J 4 bases, leaving 16 bases between the germline ends. CDR3: CASSSQPRQITGELFF. CDR3 bases: TGTGCCAGCAGCTCCCAGCCTCGACAGATCACCGGGGAGCTGTTTTTT.

V gene TRBV28 combines with J gene TRBJ2-3, with a tentative D call TRBD1 (6 bases). This CDR3 is 13 amino acids long. Germline V lookup: CDR1 MDHEN, CDR2 SYDVKM. V shed 6 bases and J shed 8 bases, with 15 bases lying between them. DNA for the CDR3: TGTGCCAGCAGCTCCGGACAGTCCGGTACGCAGTATTTT. Its translation: CASSSGQSGTQYF.

This clone was observed a few times. V and J are TRBV5-6 and TRBJ1-2; D ambiguous. The V gene lost 5 bases and the J gene lost 5 bases, with 13 bases spanning the gap. CDR1 and CDR2 from the germline V gene are SGHDT and YYEEEE. CDR3 size: 13 residues. The CDR3 loop reads CASRRAWGYGYTF. CDR3 nucleotide sequence: TGTGCCAGCAGGAGGGCATGGGGATATGGCTACACCTTC.

This chain connects TRBV7-8 to TRBJ1-5; no clear D. The CDR3 consists of 15 residues. The germline V gene encodes CDR1 SGHVS and CDR2 FQNEAQ. The V gene lost 0 bases and the J gene lost 7 bases, with 13 bases spanning the gap. CDR3 residues: CASSLAEGVGQPQHF. CDR3 nucleotide sequence: TGTGCCAGCAGCTTAGCGGAGGGTGTAGGACAGCCCCAGCATTTT.

The chain links TRBV29-1 to TRBJ2-7; 9 nucleotides agree with TRBD1. Germline V gene lookup returns CDR1 SQVTM and CDR2 ANQGSEA. Unmatched junction bases numbered 2, after V lost 4 bases and J lost 4 bases. CDR3 size: 12 residues. Here the CDR3 reads CSVAGQGYEQYF. The CDR3 DNA follows: TGCAGCGTTGCGGGACAGGGATACGAGCAGTACTTC.

This clone was detected once. The gene calls are TRBV5-1 and TRBJ2-1; weak D call: TRBD1 (6 bases). Looked up from germline, CDR1 is SGHRS and CDR2 is YFSETQ. The CDR3 is 13 residues long. With 4 bases removed from V and 7 bases from J, the gap between germline ends came to 12 bases. Here the CDR3 DNA reads TGCGCCAGCAGCGAAGCAAGGGGGAATGAGCAGTTCTTC. It encodes CASSEARGNEQFF.